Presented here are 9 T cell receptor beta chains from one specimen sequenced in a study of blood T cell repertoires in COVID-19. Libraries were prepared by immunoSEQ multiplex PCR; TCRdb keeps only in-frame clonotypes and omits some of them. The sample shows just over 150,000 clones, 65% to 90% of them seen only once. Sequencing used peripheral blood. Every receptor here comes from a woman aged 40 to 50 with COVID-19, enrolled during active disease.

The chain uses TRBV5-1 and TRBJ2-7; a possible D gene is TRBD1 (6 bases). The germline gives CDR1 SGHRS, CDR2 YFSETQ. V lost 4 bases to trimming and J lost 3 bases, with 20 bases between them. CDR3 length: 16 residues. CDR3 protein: CASSPRDTGTNYEQYF. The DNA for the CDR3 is TGCGCCAGCAGCCCGAGAGATACCGGGACAAACTACGAGCAGTACTTC.

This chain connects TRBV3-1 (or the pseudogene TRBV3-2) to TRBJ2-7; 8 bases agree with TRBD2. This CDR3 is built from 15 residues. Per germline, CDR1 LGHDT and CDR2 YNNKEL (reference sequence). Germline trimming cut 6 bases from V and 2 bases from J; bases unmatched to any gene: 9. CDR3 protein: CASSPSGGGPYEQYF. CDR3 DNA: TGTGCCAGCAGTCCATCCGGGGGGGGCCCCTACGAGCAGTACTTC.

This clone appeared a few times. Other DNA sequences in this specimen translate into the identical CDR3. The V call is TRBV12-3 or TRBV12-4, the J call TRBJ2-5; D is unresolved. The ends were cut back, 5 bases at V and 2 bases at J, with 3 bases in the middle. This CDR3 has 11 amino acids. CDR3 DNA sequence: TGTGCCAGCAGTCAGCAAGAGACCCAGTACTTC. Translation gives CASSQQETQYF.

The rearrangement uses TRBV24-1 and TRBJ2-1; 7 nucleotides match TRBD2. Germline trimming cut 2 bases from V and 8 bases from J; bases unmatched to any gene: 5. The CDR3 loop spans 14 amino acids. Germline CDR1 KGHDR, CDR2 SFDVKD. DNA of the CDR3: TGTGCCACCAGTGATTGGGAGGGCCTCGATGAGCAGTTCTTC. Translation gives CATSDWEGLDEQFF.

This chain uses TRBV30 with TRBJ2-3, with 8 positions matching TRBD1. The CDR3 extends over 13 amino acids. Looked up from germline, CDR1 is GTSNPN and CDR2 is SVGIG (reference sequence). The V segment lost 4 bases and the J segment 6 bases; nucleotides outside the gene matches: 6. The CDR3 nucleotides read TGTGCCTGGACCCGGACAGGGTACGATACGCAGTATTTT. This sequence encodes CAWTRTGYDTQYF.

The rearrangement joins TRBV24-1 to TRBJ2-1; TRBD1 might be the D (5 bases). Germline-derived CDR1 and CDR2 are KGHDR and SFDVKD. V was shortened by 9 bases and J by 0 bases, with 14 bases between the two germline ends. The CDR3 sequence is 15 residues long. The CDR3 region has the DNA TGTGCCACCCCGGTAGGGGTGAGCTCCTACAATGAGCAGTTCTTC. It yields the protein CATPVGVSSYNEQFF.

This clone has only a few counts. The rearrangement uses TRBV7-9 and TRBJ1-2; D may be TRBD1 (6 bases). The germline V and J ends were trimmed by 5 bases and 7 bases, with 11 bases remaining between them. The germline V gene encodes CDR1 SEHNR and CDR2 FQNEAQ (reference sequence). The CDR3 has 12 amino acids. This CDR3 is CASSKDRFGYTF. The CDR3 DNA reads TGTGCCAGCAGCAAAGACAGGTTTGGCTACACCTTC.

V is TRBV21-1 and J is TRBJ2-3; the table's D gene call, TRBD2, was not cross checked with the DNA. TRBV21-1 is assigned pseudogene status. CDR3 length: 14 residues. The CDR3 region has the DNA TGTGCCAGCAGCAAACGGTTTACCACAGATACGCAGTATTTT. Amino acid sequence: CASSKRFTTDTQYF.

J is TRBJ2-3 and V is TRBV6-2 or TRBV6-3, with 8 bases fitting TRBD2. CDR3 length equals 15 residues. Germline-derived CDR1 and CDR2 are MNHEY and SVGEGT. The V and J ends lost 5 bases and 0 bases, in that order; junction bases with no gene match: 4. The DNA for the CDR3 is TGTGCCAGCAGTATAGCGGGGACTAGCACAGATACGCAGTATTTT. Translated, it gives CASSIAGTSTDTQYF.